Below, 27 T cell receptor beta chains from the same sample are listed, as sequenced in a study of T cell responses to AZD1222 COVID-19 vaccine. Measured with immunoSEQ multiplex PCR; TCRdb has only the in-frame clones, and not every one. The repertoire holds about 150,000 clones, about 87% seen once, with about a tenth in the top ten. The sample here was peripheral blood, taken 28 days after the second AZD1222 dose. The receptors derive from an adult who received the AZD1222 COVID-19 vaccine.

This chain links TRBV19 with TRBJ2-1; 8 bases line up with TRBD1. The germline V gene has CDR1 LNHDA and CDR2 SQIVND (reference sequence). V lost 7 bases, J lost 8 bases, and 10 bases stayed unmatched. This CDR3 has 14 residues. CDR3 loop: CASKLWTGFDEQFF. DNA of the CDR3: TGTGCCAGTAAGTTGTGGACAGGGTTCGATGAGCAGTTCTTC. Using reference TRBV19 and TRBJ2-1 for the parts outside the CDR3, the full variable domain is DGGITQSPKYLFRKEGQNVTLSCEQNLNHDAMYWYRQDPGQGLRLIYYSQIVNDFQKGDIAEGYSVSREKKESFPLTVTSAQKNPTAFYLCASKLWTGFDEQFFGPGTRLTVL.

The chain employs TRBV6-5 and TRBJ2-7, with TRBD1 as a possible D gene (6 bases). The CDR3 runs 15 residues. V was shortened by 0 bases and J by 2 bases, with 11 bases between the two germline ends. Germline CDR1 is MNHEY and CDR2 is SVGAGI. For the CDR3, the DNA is TGTGCCAGCAGTTACTCTAGGGACACAGCCTACGAGCAGTACTTC. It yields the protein CASSYSRDTAYEQYF.

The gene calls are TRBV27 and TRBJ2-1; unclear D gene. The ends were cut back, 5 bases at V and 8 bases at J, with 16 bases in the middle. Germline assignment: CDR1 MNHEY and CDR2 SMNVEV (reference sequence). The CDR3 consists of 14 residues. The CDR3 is CASSPTSRLHEQFF. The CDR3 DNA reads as TGTGCCAGCAGTCCAACCTCTAGGCTCCATGAGCAGTTCTTC.

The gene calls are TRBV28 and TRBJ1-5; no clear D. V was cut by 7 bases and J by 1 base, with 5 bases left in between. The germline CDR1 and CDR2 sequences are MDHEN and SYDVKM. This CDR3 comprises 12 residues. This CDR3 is CASTWSNQPQHF. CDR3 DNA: TGTGCCAGCACCTGGAGCAATCAGCCCCAGCATTTT.

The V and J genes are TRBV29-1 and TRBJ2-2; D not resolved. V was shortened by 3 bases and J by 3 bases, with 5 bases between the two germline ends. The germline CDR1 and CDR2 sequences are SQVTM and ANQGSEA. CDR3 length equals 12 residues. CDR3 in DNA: TGCAGCGTTGACCAGCACACCGGGGAGCTGTTTTTT. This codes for CSVDQHTGELFF.

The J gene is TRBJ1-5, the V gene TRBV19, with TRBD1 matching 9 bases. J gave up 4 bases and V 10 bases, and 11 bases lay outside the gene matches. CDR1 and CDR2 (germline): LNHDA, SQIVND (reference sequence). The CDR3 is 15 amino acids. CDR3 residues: CATGMGQGLNQPQHF. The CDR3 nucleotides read TGTGCCACCGGCATGGGACAGGGTCTAAATCAGCCCCAGCATTTT.

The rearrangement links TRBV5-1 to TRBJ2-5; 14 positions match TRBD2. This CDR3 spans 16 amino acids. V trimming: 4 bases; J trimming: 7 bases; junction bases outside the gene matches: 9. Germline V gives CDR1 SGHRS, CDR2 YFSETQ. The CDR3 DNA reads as TGCGCCAGCAGCCTAGGGACTAGCGGGGGCTCGGGGACCCAGTACTTC. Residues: CASSLGTSGGSGTQYF.

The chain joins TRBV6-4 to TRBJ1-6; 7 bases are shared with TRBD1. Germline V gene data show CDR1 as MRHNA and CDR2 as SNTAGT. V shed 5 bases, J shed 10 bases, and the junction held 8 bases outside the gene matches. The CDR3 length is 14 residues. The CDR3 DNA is TGTGCCAGCAGTCGACAGGGACGTGGATCACCCCTCCACTTT. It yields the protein CASSRQGRGSPLHF.

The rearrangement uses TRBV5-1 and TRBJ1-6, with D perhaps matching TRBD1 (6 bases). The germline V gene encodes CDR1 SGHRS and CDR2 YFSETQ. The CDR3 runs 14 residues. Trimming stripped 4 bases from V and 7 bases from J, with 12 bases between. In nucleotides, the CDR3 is TGCGCCAGCAGCGCGGACAGCTTCAATTCACCCCTCCACTTT. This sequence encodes CASSADSFNSPLHF.

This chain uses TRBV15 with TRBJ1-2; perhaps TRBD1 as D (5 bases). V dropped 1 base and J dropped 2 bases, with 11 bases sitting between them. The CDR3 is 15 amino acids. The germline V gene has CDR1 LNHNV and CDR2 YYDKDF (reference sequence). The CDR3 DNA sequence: TGTGCCACCAGCAGAGCCGGAGAGGGGAACTATGGCTACACCTTC. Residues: CATSRAGEGNYGYTF.

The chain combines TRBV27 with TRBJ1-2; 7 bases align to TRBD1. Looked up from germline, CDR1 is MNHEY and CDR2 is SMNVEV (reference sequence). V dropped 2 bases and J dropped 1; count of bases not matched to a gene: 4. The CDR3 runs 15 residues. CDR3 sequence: CASSLEGAVNYGYTF. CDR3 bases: TGTGCCAGCAGTTTAGAGGGGGCAGTTAACTATGGCTACACCTTC.

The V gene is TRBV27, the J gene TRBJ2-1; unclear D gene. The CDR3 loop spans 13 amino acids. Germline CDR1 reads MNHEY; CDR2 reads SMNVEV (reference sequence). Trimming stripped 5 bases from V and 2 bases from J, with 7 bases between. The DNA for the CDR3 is TGTGCCAGCAGTCTGGGTACCTACAATGAGCAGTTCTTC. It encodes CASSLGTYNEQFF.

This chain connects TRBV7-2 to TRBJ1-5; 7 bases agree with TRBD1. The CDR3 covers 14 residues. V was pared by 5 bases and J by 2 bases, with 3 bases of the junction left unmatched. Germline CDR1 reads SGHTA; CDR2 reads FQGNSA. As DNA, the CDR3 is TGTGCCAGCAGCGCCGGGACAGGCAATCAGCCCCAGCATTTT. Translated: CASSAGTGNQPQHF.

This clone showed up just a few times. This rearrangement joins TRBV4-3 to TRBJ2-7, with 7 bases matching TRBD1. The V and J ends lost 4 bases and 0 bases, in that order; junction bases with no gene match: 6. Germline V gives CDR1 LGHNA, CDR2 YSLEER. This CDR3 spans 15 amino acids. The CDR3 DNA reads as TGCGCCAGCAGCCTTCGGACAGGAGGCTCCTACGAGCAGTACTTC. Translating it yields CASSLRTGGSYEQYF.

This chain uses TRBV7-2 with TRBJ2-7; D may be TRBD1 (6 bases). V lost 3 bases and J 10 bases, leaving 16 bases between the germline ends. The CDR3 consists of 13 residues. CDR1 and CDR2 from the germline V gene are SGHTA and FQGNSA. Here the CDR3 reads CASSFKQGNRQYF. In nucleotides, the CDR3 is TGTGCCAGCAGCTTCAAACAGGGAAATAGACAGTACTTC.

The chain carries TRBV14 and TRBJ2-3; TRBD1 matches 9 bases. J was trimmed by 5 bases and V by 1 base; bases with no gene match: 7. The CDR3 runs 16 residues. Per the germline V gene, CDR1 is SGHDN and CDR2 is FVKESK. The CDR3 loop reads CASSQGQGEWLDTQYF. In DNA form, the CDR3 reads TGTGCCAGCAGCCAAGGACAGGGGGAATGGTTAGATACGCAGTATTTT.

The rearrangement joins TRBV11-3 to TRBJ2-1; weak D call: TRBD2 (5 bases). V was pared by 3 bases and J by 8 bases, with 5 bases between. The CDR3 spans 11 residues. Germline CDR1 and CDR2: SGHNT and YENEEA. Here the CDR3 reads CASSFGDEQFF. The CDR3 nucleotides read TGTGCCAGCAGCTTCGGGGATGAGCAGTTCTTC.

The CDR3 DNA follows: TGTGCCAGCTCACCGCCGGGGAGGGAGGAAGCTTTCTTT. It is translated as CASSPPGREEAFF. The rearrangement joins TRBV18 to TRBJ1-1; D remains ambiguous. The CDR3 totals 13 residues. V lost 3 bases and J 8 bases, leaving 13 bases between the germline ends. Germline V gene lookup returns CDR1 KGHSH and CDR2 LQKENI.

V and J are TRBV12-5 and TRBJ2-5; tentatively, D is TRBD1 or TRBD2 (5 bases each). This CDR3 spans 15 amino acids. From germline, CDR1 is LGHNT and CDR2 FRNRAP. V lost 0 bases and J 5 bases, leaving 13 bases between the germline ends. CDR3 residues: CASGLVLGAAETQYF. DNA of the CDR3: TGTGCTAGTGGTTTGGTCCTCGGGGCGGCGGAGACCCAGTACTTC.

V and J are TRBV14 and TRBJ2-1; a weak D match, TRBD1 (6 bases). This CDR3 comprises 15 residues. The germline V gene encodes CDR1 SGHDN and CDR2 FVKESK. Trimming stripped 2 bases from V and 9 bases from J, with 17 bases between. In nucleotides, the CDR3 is TGTGCCAGCAGCCAATTAGGGGGAGCCGCGGGTGAGCAGTTCTTC. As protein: CASSQLGGAAGEQFF.

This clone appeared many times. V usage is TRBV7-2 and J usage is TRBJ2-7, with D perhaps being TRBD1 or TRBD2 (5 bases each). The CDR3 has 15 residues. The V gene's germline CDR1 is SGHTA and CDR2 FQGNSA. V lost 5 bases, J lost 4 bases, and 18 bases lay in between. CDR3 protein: CASSPGFYGVYEQYF. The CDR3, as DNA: TGTGCCAGCAGCCCAGGGTTCTACGGGGTATACGAGCAGTACTTC.

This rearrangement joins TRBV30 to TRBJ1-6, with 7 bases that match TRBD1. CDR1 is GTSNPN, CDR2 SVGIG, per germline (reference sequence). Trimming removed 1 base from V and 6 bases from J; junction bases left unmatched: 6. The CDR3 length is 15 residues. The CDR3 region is CAWSATWDSNSPLHF. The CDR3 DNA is TGTGCCTGGAGTGCCACCTGGGACAGTAATTCACCCCTCCACTTT.

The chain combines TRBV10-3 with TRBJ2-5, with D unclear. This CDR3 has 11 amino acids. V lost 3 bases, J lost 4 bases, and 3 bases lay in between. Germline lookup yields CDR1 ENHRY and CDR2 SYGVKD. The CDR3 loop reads CAISDRETQYF. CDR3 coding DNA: TGTGCCATCAGTGATCGAGAGACCCAGTACTTC.

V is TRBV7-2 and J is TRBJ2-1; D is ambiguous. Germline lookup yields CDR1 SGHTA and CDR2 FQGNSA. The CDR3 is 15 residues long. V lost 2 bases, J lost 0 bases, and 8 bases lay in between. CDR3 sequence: CASSLSRVSYNEQFF. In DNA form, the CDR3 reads TGTGCCAGCAGCTTATCTAGAGTCTCCTACAATGAGCAGTTCTTC.

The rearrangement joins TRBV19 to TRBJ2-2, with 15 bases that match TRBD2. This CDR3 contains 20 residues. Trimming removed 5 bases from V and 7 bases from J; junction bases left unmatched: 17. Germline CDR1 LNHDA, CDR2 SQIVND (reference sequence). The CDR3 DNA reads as TGTGCCAGTAGTCCCCTAGGACTAGCGGGAGGGCCAACAGGGAGCGGGGAGCTGTTTTTT. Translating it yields CASSPLGLAGGPTGSGELFF. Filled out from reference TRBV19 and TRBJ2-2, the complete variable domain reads DGGITQSPKYLFRKEGQNVTLSCEQNLNHDAMYWYRQDPGQGLRLIYYSQIVNDFQKGDIAEGYSVSREKKESFPLTVTSAQKNPTAFYLCASSPLGLAGGPTGSGELFFGEGSRLTVL.

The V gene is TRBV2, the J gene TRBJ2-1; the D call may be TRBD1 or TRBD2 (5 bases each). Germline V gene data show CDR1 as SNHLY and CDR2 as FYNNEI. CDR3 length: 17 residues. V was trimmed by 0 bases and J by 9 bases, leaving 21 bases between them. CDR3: CASSEAHGTNWGSEQFF. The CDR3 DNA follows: TGTGCCAGCAGTGAAGCGCATGGAACTAACTGGGGGAGTGAGCAGTTCTTC.

The CDR3 DNA reads as TGTGCCAGCAGCCGCGAGGGACAGGGGCGGTATGGCTACACCTTC. It encodes CASSREGQGRYGYTF. The V call is TRBV5-4, the J call TRBJ1-2, with 10 nucleotides matching TRBD1. The CDR3 totals 15 residues. J gave up 5 bases and V 4 bases, and 8 bases lay outside the gene matches. The germline CDR1 and CDR2 sequences are SGHNT and YYREEE (reference sequence).